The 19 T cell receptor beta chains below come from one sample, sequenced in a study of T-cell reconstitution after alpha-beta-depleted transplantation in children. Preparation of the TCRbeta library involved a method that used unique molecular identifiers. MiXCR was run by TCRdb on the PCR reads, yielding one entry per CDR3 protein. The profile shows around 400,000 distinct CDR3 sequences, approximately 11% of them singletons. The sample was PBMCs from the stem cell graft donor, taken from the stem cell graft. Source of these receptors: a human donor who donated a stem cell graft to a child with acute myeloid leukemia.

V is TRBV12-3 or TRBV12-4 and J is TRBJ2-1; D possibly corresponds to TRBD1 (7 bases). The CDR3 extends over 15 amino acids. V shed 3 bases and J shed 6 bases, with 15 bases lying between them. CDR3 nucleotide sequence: TGTGCCAGCAGTTTTACTAGCAGGGGGTCCAATGAGCAGTTCTTC. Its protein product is CASSFTSRGSNEQFF.

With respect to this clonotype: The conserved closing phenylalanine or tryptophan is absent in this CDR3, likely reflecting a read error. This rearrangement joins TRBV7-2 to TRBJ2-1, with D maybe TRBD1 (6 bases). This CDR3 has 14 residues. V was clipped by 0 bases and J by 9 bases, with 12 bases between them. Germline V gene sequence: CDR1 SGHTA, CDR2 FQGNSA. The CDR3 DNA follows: TGTGCCAGCAGCTTAGCGAGGGCAGGGGCTGAGCAGTTCTTG. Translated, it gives CASSLARAGAEQFL.

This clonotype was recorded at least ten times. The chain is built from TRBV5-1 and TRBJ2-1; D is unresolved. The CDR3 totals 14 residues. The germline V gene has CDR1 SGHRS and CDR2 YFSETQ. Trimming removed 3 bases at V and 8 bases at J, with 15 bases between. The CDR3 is CASSSRRPGHEQFF. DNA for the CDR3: TGCGCCAGCAGCTCGAGGCGACCTGGACATGAGCAGTTCTTC.

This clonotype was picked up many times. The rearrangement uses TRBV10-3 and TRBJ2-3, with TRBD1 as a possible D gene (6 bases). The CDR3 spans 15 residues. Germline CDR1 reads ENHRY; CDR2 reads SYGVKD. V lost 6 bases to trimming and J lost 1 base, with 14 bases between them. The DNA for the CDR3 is TGTGCCATCAGCCACCCTGGGGGCGGCACAGATACGCAGTATTTT. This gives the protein CAISHPGGGTDTQYF.

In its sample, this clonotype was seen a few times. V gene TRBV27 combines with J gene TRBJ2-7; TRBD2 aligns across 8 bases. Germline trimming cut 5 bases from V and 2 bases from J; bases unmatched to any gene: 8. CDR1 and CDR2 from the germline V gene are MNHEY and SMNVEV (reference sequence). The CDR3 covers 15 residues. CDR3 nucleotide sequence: TGTGCCAGCAGTATCGTGAGTAGCGGGACCTACGAGCAGTACTTC. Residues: CASSIVSSGTYEQYF.

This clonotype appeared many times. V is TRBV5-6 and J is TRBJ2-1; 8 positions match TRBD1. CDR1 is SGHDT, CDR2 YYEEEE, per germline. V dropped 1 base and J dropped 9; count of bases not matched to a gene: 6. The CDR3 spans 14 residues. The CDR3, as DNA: TGTGCCAGCAGCTTGCTGGACAGGGACGTTGAGCAGTTCTTC. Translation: CASSLLDRDVEQFF.

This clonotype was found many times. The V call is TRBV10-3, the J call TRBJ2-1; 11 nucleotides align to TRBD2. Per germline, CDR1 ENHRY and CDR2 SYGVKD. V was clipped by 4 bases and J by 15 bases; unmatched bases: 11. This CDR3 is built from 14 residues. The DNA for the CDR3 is TGTGCCATCAGTGGTGGGACTAGCGGCCATGGGTCGTTCTTC. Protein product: CAISGGTSGHGSFF.

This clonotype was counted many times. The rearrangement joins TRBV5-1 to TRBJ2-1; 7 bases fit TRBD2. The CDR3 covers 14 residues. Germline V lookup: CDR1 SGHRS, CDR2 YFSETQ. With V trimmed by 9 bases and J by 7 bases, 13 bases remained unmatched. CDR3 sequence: CATRPHLAANEQFF. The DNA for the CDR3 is TGCGCCACCAGGCCCCATCTAGCGGCTAATGAGCAGTTCTTC.

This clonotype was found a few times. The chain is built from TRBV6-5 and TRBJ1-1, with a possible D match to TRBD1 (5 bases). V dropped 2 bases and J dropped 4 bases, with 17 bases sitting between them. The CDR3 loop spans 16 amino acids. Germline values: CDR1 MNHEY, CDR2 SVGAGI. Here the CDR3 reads CASSYGGGGLGTEAFF. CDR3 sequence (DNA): TGTGCCAGCAGTTACGGGGGGGGAGGTCTGGGCACTGAAGCTTTCTTT.

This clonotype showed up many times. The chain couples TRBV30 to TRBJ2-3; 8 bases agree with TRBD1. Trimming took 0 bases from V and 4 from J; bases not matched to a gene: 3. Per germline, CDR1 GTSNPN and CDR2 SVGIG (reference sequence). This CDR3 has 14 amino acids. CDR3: CAWSVARGPDTQYF. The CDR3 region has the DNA TGTGCCTGGAGTGTTGCCAGGGGGCCAGATACGCAGTATTTT.

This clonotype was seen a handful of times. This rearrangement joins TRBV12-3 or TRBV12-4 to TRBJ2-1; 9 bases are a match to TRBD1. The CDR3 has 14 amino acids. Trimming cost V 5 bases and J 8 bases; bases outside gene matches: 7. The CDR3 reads CASSQQGAAHEQFF. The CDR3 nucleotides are TGTGCCAGCAGTCAACAGGGGGCTGCTCATGAGCAGTTCTTC.

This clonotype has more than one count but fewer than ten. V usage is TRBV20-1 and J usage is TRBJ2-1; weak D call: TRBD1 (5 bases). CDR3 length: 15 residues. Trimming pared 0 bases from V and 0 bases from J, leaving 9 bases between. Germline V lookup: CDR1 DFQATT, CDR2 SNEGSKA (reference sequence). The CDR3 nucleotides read TGCAGTGCTAGAGAGATCCAGGGCTCCTACAATGAGCAGTTCTTC. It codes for CSAREIQGSYNEQFF.

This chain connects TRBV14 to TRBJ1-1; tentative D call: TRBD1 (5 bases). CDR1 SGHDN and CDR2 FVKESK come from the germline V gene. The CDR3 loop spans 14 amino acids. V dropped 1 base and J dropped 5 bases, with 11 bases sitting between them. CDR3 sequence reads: CASSQVAGRTEAFF. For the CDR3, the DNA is TGTGCCAGCAGCCAAGTGGCAGGGAGGACTGAAGCTTTCTTT.

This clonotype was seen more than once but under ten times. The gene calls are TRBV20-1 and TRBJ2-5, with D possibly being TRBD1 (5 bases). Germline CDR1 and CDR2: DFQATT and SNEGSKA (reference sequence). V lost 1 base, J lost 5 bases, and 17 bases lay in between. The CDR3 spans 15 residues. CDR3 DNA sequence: TGCAGTGCTAGAGGAACAGGAGTTGGCAAGGAGACCCAGTACTTC. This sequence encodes CSARGTGVGKETQYF.

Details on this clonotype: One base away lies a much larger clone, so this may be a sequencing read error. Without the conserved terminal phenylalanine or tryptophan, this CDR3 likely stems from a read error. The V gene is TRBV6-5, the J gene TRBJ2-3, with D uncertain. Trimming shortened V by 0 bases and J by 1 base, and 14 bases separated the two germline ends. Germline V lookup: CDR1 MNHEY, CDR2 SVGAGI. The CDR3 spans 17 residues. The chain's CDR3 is CASSYSEQILGTDTQYS. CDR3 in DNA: TGTGCCAGCAGTTACTCGGAGCAAATATTGGGCACAGATACGCAGTATTCT.

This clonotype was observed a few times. CDR3 sequence: CASSSRTGRDTQYF. The CDR3, as DNA: TGTGCCAGCAGTTCTAGGACAGGCCGAGATACGCAGTATTTT. V is TRBV27 and J is TRBJ2-3, with TRBD1 matching 7 bases. Unmatched junction bases numbered 6, after V lost 4 bases and J lost 5 bases. There are 14 residues in the CDR3. CDR1 and CDR2 from the germline V gene are MNHEY and SMNVEV (reference sequence).

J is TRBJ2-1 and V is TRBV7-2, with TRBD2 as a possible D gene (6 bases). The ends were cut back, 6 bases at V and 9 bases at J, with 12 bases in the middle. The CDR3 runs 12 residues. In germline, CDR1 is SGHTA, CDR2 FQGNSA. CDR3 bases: TGTGCCAGCAGTACTAGCCCGGTTGAGCAGTTCTTC. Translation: CASSTSPVEQFF. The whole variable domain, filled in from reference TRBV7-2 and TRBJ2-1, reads GAGVSQSPSNKVTEKGKDVELRCDPISGHTALYWYRQSLGQGLEFLIYFQGNSAPDKSGLPSDRFSAERTGGSVSTLTIQRTQQEDSAVYLCASSTSPVEQFFGPGTRLTVL.

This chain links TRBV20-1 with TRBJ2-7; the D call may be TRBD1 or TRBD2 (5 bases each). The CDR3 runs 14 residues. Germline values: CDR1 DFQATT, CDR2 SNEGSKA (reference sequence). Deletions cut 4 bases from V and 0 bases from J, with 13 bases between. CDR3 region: CSAMGPTSSYEQYV. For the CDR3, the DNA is TGCAGTGCTATGGGGCCCACTAGCTCCTACGAGCAGTACGTC.

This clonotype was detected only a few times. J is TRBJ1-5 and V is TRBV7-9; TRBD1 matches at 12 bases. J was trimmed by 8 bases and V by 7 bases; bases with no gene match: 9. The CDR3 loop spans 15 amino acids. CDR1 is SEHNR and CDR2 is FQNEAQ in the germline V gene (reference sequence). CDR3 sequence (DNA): TGTGCCAGCACACCTGGGACAGGGGGCTTAGAGCCCCAGCATTTT. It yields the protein CASTPGTGGLEPQHF.